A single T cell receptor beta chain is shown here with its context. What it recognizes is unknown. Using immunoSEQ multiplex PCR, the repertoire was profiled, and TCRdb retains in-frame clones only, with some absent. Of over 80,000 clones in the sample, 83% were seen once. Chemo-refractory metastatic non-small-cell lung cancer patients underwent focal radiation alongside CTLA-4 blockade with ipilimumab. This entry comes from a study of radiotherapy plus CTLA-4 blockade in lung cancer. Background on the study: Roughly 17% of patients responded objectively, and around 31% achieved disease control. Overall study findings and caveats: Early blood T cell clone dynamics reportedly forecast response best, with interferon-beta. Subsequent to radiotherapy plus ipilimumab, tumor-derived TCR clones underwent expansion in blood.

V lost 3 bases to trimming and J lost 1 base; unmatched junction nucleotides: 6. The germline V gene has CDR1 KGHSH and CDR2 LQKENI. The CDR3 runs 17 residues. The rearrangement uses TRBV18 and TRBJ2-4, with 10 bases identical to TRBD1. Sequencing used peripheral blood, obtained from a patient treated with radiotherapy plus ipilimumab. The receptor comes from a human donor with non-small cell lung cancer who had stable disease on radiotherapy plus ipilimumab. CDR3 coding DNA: TGTGCCAGCTCACCCCGACAGGGGGCGGAGGCCAAAAACATTCAGTACTTC. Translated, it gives CASSPRQGAEAKNIQYF.